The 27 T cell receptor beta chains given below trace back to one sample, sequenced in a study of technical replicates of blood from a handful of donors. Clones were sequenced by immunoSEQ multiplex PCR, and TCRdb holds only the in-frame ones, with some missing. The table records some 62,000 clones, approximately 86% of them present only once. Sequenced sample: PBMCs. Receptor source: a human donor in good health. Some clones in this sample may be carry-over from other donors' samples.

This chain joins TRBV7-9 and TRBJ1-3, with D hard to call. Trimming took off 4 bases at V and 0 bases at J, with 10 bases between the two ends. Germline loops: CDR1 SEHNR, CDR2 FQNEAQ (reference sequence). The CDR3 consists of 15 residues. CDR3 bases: TGTGCCAGCAGCTCGGCGGGGAGCTCTGGAAACACCATATATTTT. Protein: CASSSAGSSGNTIYF.

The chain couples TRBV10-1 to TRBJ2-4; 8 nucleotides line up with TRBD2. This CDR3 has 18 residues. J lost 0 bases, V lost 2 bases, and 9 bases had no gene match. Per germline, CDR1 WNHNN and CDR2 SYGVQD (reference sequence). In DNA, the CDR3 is TGCGCCAGCAGTGAGATCTCGGGGACTAGACTAGCCAAAAACATTCAGTACTTC. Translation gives CASSEISGTRLAKNIQYF.

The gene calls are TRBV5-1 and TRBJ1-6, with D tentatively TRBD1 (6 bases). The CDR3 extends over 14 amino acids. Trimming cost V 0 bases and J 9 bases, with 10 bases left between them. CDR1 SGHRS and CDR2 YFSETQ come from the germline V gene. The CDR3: CASSLGGLGSPLHF. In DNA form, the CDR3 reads TGCGCCAGCAGCTTGGGGGGGCTCGGTTCACCCCTCCACTTT.

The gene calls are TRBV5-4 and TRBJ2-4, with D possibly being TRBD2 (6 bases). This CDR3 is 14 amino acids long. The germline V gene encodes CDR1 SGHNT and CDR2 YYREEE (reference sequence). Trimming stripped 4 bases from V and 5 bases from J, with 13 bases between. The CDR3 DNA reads TGTGCCAGCAGCCCTGGGGGGTTACAAAACATTCAGTACTTC. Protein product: CASSPGGLQNIQYF. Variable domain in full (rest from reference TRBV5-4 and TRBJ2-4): ETGVTQSPTHLIKTRGQQVTLRCSSQSGHNTVSWYQQALGQGPQFIFQYYREEENGRGNFPPRFSGLQFPNYSSELNVNALELDDSALYLCASSPGGLQNIQYFGAGTRLSVL.

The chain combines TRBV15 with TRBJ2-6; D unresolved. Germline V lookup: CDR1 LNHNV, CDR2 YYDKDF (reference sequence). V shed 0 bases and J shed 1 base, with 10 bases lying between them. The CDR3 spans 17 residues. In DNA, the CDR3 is TGTGCCACCAGCAGAGATCGTTTTTTGTCTGGGGCCAACGTCCTGACTTTC. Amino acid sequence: CATSRDRFLSGANVLTF.

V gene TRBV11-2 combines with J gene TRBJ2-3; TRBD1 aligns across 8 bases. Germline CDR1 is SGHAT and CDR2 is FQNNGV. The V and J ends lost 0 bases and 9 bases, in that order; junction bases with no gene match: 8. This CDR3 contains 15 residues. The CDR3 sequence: CASSLEDREWWTQYF. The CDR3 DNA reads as TGTGCCAGCAGCTTAGAGGACAGGGAATGGTGGACGCAGTATTTT.

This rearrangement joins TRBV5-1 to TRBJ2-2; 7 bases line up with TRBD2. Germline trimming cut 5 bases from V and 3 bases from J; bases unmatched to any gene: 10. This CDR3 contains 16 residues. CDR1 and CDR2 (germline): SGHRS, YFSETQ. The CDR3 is CASRDGDYSYTGELFF. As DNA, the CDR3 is TGCGCCAGCAGGGATGGGGACTACTCATACACCGGGGAGCTGTTTTTT.

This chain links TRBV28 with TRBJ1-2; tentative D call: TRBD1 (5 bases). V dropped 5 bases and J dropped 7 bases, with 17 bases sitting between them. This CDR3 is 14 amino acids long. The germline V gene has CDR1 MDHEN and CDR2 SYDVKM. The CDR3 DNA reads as TGTGCCAGCAGTGTAACCCGAGGCAGGGTTGGCTACACCTTC. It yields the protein CASSVTRGRVGYTF.

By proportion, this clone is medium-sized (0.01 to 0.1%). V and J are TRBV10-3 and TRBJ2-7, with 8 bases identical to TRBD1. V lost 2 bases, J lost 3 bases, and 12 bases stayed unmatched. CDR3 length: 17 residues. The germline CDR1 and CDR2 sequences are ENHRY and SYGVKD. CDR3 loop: CAISELRDRRKGYEQYF. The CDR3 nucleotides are TGTGCCATCAGTGAGCTCCGGGACAGGAGAAAGGGCTACGAGCAGTACTTC.

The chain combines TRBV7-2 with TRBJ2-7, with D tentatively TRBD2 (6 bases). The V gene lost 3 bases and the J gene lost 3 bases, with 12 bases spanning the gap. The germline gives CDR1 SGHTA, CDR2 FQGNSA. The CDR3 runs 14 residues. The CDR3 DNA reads TGTGCCAGCAGCTTCCCAGGGACTGGCTACGAGCAGTACTTC. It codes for CASSFPGTGYEQYF.

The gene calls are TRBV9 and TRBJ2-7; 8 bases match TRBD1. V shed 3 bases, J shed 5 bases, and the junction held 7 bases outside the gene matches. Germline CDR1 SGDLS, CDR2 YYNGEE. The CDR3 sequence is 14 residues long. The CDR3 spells CASSARAGGDEQYF. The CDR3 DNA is TGTGCCAGCAGCGCACGGGCAGGGGGCGACGAGCAGTACTTC.

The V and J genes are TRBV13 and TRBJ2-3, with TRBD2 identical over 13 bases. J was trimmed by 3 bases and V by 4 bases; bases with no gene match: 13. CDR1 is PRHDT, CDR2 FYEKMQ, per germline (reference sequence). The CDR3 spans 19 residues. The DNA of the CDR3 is TGTGCCAGCAGCTCCTGGGGGACTAGCGGGATAACCCGGACAGATACGCAGTATTTT. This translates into CASSSWGTSGITRTDTQYF.

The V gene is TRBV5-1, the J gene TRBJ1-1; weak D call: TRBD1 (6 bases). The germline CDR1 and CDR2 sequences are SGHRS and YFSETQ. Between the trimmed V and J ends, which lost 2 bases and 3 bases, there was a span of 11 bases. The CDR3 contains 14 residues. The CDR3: CASSFRGGDTEAFF. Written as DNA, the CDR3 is TGCGCCAGCAGCTTCCGGGGGGGCGACACTGAAGCTTTCTTT.

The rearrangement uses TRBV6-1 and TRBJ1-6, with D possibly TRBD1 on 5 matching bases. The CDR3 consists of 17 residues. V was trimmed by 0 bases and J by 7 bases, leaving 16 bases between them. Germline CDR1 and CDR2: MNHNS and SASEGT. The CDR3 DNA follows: TGTGCCAGCAGTGAAGCCCCCCCGCAGGGTGGGAATTCACCCCTCCACTTT. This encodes CASSEAPPQGGNSPLHF.

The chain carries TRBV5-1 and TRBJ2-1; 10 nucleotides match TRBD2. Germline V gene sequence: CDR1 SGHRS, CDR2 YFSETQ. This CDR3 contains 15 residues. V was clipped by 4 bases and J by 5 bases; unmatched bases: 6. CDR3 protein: CASSNLAGADNEQFF. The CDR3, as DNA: TGCGCCAGCAGCAACCTAGCGGGGGCCGACAATGAGCAGTTCTTC.

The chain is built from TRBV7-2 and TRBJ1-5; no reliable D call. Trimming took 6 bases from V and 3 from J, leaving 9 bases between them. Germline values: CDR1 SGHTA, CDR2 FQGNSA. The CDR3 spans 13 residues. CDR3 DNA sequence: TGTGCCAGCAGTTTAAGCCCCAATCAGCCCCAGCATTTT. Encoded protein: CASSLSPNQPQHF.

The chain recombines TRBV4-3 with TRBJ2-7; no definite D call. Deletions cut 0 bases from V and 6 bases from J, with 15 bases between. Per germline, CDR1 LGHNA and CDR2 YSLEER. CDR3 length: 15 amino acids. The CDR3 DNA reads TGCGCCAGCAGCCAAGATCGCGGCCCTCGGCTCGAGCAGTACTTC. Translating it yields CASSQDRGPRLEQYF.

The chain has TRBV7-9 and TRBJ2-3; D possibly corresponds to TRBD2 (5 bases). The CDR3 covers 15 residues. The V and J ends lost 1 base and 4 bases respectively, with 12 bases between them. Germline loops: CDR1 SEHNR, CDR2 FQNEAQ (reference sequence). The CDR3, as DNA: TGTGCCAGCAGCTTAGTAGCGAGGTGGGCAGATACGCAGTATTTT. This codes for CASSLVARWADTQYF. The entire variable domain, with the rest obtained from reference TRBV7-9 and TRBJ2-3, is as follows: DTGVSQNPRHKITKRGQNVTFRCDPISEHNRLYWYRQTLGQGPEFLTYFQNEAQLEKSRLLSDRFSAERPKGSFSTLEIQRTEQGDSAMYLCASSLVARWADTQYFGPGTRLTVL.

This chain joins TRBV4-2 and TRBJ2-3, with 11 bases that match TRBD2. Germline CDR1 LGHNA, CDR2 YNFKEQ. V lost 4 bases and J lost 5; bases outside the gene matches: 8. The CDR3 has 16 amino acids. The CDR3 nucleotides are TGTGCCAGCAGCCCCATAGCGGGGGGGCCGGGAGATACGCAGTATTTT. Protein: CASSPIAGGPGDTQYF.

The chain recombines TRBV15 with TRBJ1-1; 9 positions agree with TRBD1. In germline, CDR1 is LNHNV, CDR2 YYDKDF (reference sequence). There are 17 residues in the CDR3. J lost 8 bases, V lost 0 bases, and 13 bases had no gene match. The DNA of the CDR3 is TGTGCCACCAGCAGAGAAAATACCGGGACAGGGAGCAAAGAAGCTTTCTTT. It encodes CATSRENTGTGSKEAFF.

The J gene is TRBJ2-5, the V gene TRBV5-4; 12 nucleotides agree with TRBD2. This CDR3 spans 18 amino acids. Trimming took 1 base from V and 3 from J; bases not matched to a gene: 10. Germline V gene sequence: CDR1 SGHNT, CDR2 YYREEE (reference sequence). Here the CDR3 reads CASSLPASGREPEETQYF. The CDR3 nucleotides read TGTGCCAGCAGCTTGCCGGCTAGCGGGAGGGAACCTGAAGAGACCCAGTACTTC.

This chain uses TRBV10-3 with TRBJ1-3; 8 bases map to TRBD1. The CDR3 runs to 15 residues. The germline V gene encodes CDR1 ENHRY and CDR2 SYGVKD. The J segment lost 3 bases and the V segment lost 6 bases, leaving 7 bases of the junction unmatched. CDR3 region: CAIRGTGAFGNTIYF. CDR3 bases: TGTGCCATCAGGGGGACAGGCGCCTTTGGAAACACCATATATTTT.

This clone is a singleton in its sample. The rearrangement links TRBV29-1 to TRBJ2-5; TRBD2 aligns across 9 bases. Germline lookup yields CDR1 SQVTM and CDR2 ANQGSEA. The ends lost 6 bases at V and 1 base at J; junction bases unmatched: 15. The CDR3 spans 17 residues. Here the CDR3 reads CSVHTDFSGGPQETQYF. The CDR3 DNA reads TGCAGCGTCCATACGGACTTCAGCGGGGGGCCCCAAGAGACCCAGTACTTC.

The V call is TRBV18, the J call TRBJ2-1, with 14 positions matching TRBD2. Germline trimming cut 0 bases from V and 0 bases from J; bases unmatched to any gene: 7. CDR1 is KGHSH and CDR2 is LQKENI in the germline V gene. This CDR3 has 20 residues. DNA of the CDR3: TGTGCCAGCTCACCACCGGGACTAGCGGGGGCTATTAGCTCCTACAATGAGCAGTTCTTC. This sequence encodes CASSPPGLAGAISSYNEQFF.

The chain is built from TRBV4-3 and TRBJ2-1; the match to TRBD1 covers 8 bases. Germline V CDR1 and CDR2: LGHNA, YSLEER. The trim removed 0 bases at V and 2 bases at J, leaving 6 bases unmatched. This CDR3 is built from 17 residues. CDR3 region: CASSQDLTGAAYNEQFF. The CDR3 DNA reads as TGCGCCAGCAGCCAAGATCTGACAGGGGCGGCCTACAATGAGCAGTTCTTC.

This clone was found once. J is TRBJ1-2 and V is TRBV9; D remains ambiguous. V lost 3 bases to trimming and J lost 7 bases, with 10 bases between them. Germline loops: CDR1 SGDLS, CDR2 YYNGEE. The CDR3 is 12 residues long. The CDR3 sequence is CASSGDAVGYTF. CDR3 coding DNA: TGTGCCAGCAGCGGAGATGCGGTTGGCTACACCTTC.

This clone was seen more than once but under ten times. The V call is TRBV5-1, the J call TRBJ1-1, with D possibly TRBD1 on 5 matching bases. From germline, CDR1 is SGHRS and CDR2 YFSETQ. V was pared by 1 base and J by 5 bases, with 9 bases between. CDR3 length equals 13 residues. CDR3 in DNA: TGCGCCAGCAGCTTGACTCAGGGTACTGAAGCTTTCTTT. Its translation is CASSLTQGTEAFF.